This T cell receptor beta chain was captured in a study of T cell clonality in common variable immunodeficiency. This clone has at least ten counts. Its cognate antigen is unknown. A junction end diverges from the germline sequence, so it may reflect a read error. The read ends 3 residues shy of where the CDR3 ends; the end is completed using the germline J gene. Germline assignment: CDR1 DFQATT and CDR2 SNEGSKA (reference sequence). There are 11 residues in the CDR3. This table comes from immunoSEQ multiplex PCR, and its TCRdb copy is limited to in-frame clones, with some not included. The sample shows roughly 40,000 clones, no singletons; the ten largest hold 1.3% to 1.5%. Findings and caveats of the study: CVID subjects shared fewer TCRbeta clones than healthy controls did.

Sequenced input: peripheral blood mononuclear cells. This clonotype was obtained from a person between 18 and 70 years old in good health. This chain connects TRBV20-1 to TRBJ2-3, with 10 nucleotides matching TRBD2. Partial CDR3 DNA: TGTGCTAGCGGGAGCGACGCTACG. The encoded protein is CASGSDAT. The full CDR3 protein is CASGSDATQYF.